This T cell receptor (beta chain) was captured in a study of blood T cells in healthy people across ages. Through a sample-barcoded 5' primer and a J-beta primer mix, a second PCR was run for roughly 7 to 11 cycles. A single record per CDR3 protein comes from TCRdb applying MiXCR to the 5' RACE reads. The top ten hold roughly 9% of the sample, which has 500,000 to 550,000 distinct CDR3 sequences, under 30% seen once. As concerns this clonotype: Antigen specificity is unknown.

Regarding the study as a whole: Higher diversity and more naive CD4+ cells were features of long-lived donors, compared to aged donors.

The germline V gene has CDR1 SGHTA and CDR2 FQGNSA. CDR3 length equals 13 residues. With V trimmed by 6 bases and J by 8 bases, 7 bases remained unmatched. These same data were also listed under a study on T cells of mothers and their children. That paper notes: It was observed that no persistent microchimeric T cell clones could be detected.

The chain joins TRBV7-2 to TRBJ1-2, with 9 positions matching TRBD1. The receptor's source is a boy aged 5-17 years in good health. The sequencing sample was made of blood. This chain's CDR3 is CASSPDRGEGYTF. The DNA of the CDR3 is TGTGCCAGCAGTCCCGACAGGGGGGAGGGCTACACCTTC. The complete variable domain, with remaining parts taken from reference TRBV7-2 and TRBJ1-2, reads GAGVSQSPSNKVTEKGKDVELRCDPISGHTALYWYRQSLGQGLEFLIYFQGNSAPDKSGLPSDRFSAERTGGSVSTLTIQRTQQEDSAVYLCASSPDRGEGYTFGSGTRLTVV.